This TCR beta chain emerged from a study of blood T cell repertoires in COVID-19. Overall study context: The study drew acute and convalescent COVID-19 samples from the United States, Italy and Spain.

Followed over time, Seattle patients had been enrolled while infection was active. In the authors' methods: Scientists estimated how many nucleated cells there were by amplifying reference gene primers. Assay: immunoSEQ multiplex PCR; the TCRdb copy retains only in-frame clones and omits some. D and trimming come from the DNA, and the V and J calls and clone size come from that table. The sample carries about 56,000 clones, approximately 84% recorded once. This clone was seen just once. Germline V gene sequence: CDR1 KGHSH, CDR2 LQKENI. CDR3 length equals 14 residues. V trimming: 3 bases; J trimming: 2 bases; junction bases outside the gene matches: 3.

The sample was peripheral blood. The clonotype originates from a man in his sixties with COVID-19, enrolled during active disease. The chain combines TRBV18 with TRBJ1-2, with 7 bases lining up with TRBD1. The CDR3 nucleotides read TGTGCCAGCTCACCTCCGACAGGGAACTATGGCTACACCTTC. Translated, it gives CASSPPTGNYGYTF.